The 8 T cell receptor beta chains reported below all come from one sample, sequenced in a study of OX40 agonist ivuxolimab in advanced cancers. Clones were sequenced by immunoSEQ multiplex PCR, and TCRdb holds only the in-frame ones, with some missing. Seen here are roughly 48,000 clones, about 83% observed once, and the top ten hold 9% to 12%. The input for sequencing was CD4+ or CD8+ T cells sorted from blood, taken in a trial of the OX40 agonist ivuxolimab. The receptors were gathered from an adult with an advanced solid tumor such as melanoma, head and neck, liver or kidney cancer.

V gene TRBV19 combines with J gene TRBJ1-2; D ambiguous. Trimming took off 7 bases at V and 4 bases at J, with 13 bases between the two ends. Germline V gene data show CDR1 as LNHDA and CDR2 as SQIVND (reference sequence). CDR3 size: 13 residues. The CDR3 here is CASTTKGGYGYTF. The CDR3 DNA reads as TGTGCCAGTACTACAAAGGGTGGCTATGGCTACACCTTC.

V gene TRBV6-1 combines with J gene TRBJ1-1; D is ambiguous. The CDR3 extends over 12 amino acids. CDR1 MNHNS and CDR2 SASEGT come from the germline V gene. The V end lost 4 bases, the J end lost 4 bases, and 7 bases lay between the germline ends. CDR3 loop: CASSGGVTEAFF. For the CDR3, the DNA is TGTGCCAGCAGTGGAGGCGTCACTGAAGCTTTCTTT.

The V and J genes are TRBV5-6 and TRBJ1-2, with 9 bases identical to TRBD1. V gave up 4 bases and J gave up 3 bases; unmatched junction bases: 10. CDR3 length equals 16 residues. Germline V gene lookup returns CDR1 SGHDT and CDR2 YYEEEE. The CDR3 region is CASSVLRDRVDYGYTF. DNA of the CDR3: TGTGCCAGCAGCGTACTACGGGACAGGGTTGACTATGGCTACACCTTC.

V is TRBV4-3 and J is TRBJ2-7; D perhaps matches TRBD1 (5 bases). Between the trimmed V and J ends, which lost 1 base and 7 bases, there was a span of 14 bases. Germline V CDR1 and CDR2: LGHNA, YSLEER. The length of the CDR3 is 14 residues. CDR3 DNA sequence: TGCGCCAGCAGCCAAGCCCAGGGTACGAGGGAGCAGTACTTC. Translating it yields CASSQAQGTREQYF.

The CDR3 is CASGNLGEALYNEQFF. DNA for the CDR3: TGTGCCAGCGGGAACCTGGGGGAGGCCCTATACAATGAGCAGTTCTTC. The J gene is TRBJ2-1, the V gene TRBV28; D possibly corresponds to TRBD2 (6 bases). Germline V gene data show CDR1 as MDHEN and CDR2 as SYDVKM. This CDR3 region has 16 residues. V lost 8 bases and J lost 4, with 21 bases in between.

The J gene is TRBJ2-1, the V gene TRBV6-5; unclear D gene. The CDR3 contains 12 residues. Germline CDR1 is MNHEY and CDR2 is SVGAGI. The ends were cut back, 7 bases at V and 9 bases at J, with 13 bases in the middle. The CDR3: CASIIPGGEQFF. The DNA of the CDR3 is TGTGCCAGCATTATACCGGGTGGTGAGCAGTTCTTC.

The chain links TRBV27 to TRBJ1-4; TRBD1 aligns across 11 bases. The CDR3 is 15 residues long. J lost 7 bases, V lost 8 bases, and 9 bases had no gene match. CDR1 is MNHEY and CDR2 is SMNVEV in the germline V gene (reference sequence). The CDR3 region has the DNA TGTGCCAGCGGACAGGGGGCTCTTTTAGGTGAAAAACTGTTTTTT. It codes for CASGQGALLGEKLFF.

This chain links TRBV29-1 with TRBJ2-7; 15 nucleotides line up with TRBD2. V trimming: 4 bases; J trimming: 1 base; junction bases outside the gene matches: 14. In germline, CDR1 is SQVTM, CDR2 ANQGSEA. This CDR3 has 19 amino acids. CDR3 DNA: TGCAGCGTTGGCCGGGGACTAGCGGGGGGCCCATATCAATCCTACGAGCAGTACTTC. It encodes CSVGRGLAGGPYQSYEQYF.